This T cell receptor beta chain originates from a study of T cells after yellow fever vaccination (dated by TCRdb to 2018 to 2020). Turning to the overall study: The SMART-Seq v4 Ultra Low Input RNA kit was used to prepare libraries from fractions with low cell numbers. Two healthy male donors, one aged 18 to 29 and one aged 30 to 39 years, were included in the cohort. Blood samples were taken at several timepoints before and after primary and secondary immunization, and bulk PBMC replicates and cell subsets were isolated. To follow T-cell clones before and after primary and booster YFV17D yellow fever vaccination, bulk TCR alpha and beta repertoires were sequenced over time. Summary of the overall study and its limitations: Compared with the primary T-cell response, the secondary T-cell response was faster but weaker, reaching its peak on day 5 rather than on day 15. Most clones expanded after primary vaccination (96% of CD4 and 88% of CD8) were re-detected after the booster, suggesting that broad memory maintenance occurred. A small fraction of clonotypes showed up in both the CD4 and CD8 compartments, probably as a result of convergent recombination. Computational filtering was required because FACS-sorted repertoires could contain abundant contaminating clonotypes from the bulk population. The study included only a couple of donors, which limits how far the findings can be generalized.

This clonotype came up many times. Its target antigen remains unknown. No much larger clone exists at a distance of one base, and base qualities are not known. The instrument given in TCRdb is Illumina NovaSeq 6000. TCR cDNA was made using 5'RACE template switching, a step that added a universal primer site and unique molecular identifiers. cDNA synthesis was primed from both the TCR alpha and TCR beta constant segments. Libraries were amplified in two PCR steps, with sample barcodes and sequencing adapters added in the second step. Libraries were sequenced on Illumina HiSeq 2500 (2x100 bp) or NovaSeq (2x150 bp). In the paper's pipeline: Demultiplexing of reads and collapsing into UMI consensus sequences were performed with MIGEC, and V(D)J alignment was carried out with MiXCR. Using edgeR on replicate PBMC samples, clonotypes were called vaccine-responding if FDR was below 0.01 and the log2 fold change was above 5 up to day 15. Each bulk clonotype was labeled CD4 or CD8 based on which sequenced repertoire, CD4 or CD8, contained the clonotype at higher abundance. The public sequencing data were trimmed at Q25 with fastp and processed into clonotypes with MiXCR by TCRdb, which kept only in-frame beta chains. Rows with a matching CDR3 protein are joined into one entry that keeps the most common DNA and genes. For this entry, the V and J calls and clone size follow TCRdb and not the study's own pipeline. Present in this sample are some 220,000 distinct CDR3 sequences, roughly 3.3% of which were seen just once. The top ten hold roughly 3% of the sample.

Ends trimmed: V by 4 bases, J by 5 bases; bases unmatched to a gene: 9. Per the germline V gene (reference sequence), SGHKS is the CDR1 and YYEKEE is the CDR2. Including the terminal cysteine and phenylalanine, the CDR3 comprises 15 residues. Only the CDR3 region is kept as DNA, spanning 45 bases read in frame from base 1. This sample's treatment or condition label indicates: live attenuated yellow fever vaccine strain. PBMCs were isolated from peripheral blood using a standard Ficoll-Paque protocol. Dynabeads CD4 and CD8 positive selection kits were used to isolate CD4 and CD8 T-cell fractions. TriZol was used to extract RNA from bulk PBMCs, from CD4 and CD8 fractions, and from dextramer-positive and dextramer-negative fractions.

The receptor chain draws on TRBV5-5 and TRBJ2-5, and TRBD2 matches 9 of the central bases. Here the sequenced sample was CD4+ T cells sorted from PBMCs, taken 10 days after the yellow fever booster vaccination. This TCR derives from a man younger than 35 who received the YFV17D yellow fever vaccine. The DNA sequence is TGTGCCAGCAGCCGAGCGGGGGGCGGGGTGGAGACCCAGTACTTC. Its protein product is CASSRAGGGVETQYF.